The 2 T cell receptor beta chains in this list originate from one sample, sequenced in a study of T cell responses to AZD1222 COVID-19 vaccine. The table came from immunoSEQ multiplex PCR; TCRdb's copy has only in-frame clones and leaves some out. The sample includes about 110,000 clones, about 90% of them seen just once. Source: peripheral blood, taken 28 days after the second AZD1222 dose. The receptors here all came from an adult who received the AZD1222 COVID-19 vaccine.

This chain joins TRBV2 and TRBJ2-4; 7 bases are shared with TRBD1. From germline, CDR1 is SNHLY and CDR2 FYNNEI. There are 15 residues in the CDR3. With V trimmed by 6 bases and J by 0 bases, 5 bases remained unmatched. The CDR3 sequence: CASRRGTVAKNIQYF. CDR3 nucleotides: TGTGCCAGCAGGAGGGGGACAGTAGCCAAAAACATTCAGTACTTC.

V gene TRBV19 combines with J gene TRBJ2-7, with 8 bases lining up with TRBD1. The CDR3 totals 14 residues. Germline V gene lookup returns CDR1 LNHDA and CDR2 SQIVND (reference sequence). Trimming at V came to 7 bases and at J to 0 bases, leaving 5 bases not matched to a gene. The CDR3 reads CASTRTGTSYEQYF. The CDR3 DNA follows: TGTGCCAGTACCAGGACAGGGACCTCCTACGAGCAGTACTTC.